These 13 T cell receptor beta chains originate from one sample sequenced in a study of T-cell memory formation after mild COVID-19. TCRdb re-called the 5' RACE reads with MiXCR, one entry per CDR3 protein. The sample includes under 700,000 distinct CDR3 sequences, around 21% seen only once; the top ten take 12%. The sample comprised PBMCs or a T cell subset sorted from them (not recorded which). Receptors were obtained from an adult woman who had mild COVID-19 (a few samples of this study predate the infection). Cell type and time point are not known.

The chain uses TRBV3-1 and TRBJ2-7; D ambiguous. In germline, CDR1 is LGHDT, CDR2 YNNKEL (reference sequence). Deletions cut 1 base from V and 6 bases from J, with 13 bases between. This CDR3 contains 14 residues. CDR3 nucleotide sequence: TGTGCCAGCAGCCAAGGAACGATCGGCCGCGAGCAGTACTTC. Translating it yields CASSQGTIGREQYF.

The chain combines TRBV25-1 with TRBJ2-1; 7 positions match TRBD2. The ends lost 0 bases at V and 0 bases at J; junction bases unmatched: 5. From germline, CDR1 is MGHDK and CDR2 SYGVNS. The CDR3 covers 17 residues. The CDR3 reads CASSEYGGVSSYNEQFF. The CDR3 DNA is TGTGCCAGCAGTGAATATGGGGGGGTTAGCTCCTACAATGAGCAGTTCTTC.

The chain links TRBV27 to TRBJ2-3; D unresolved. Trimming shortened V by 5 bases and J by 0 bases, and 6 bases separated the two germline ends. The CDR3 length is 13 residues. The germline gives CDR1 MNHEY, CDR2 SMNVEV (reference sequence). The CDR3 here is CASSAASTDTQYF. CDR3 sequence (DNA): TGTGCCAGCAGTGCGGCCAGCACAGATACGCAGTATTTT.

This clonotype occurred a few times. The chain has TRBV5-4 and TRBJ2-1, with 8 bases fitting TRBD2. The V gene end was trimmed by 0 bases and the J gene end by 7 bases; junction bases not matched to a gene: 6. This CDR3 contains 15 residues. Germline assignment: CDR1 SGHNT and CDR2 YYREEE (reference sequence). The CDR3 DNA sequence: TGTGCCAGCAGCTTGGCCGGGACTAGGGGGAATGAGCAGTTCTTC. Its translation: CASSLAGTRGNEQFF. Complete variable domain (other parts from reference TRBV5-4 and TRBJ2-1): ETGVTQSPTHLIKTRGQQVTLRCSSQSGHNTVSWYQQALGQGPQFIFQYYREEENGRGNFPPRFSGLQFPNYSSELNVNALELDDSALYLCASSLAGTRGNEQFFGPGTRLTVL.

This clonotype has at least ten counts. This chain links TRBV19 with TRBJ2-1, with a tentative D call TRBD2 (5 bases). Trimming cost V 4 bases and J 3 bases, with 13 bases left between them. The CDR3 spans 15 residues. CDR1 is LNHDA and CDR2 is SQIVND in the germline V gene (reference sequence). CDR3 in DNA: TGTGCCAGTAGTAGAGGACTTACAGACTACAATGAGCAGTTCTTC. Translating it yields CASSRGLTDYNEQFF. Supplemented by reference TRBV19 and TRBJ2-1, the full variable domain reads DGGITQSPKYLFRKEGQNVTLSCEQNLNHDAMYWYRQDPGQGLRLIYYSQIVNDFQKGDIAEGYSVSREKKESFPLTVTSAQKNPTAFYLCASSRGLTDYNEQFFGPGTRLTVL.

This clonotype has only a few counts. In DNA form, the CDR3 reads TGCGCCAGCAGCTTGGCTCTCGTCGATACGCAGTATTTT. It encodes CASSLALVDTQYF. The chain carries TRBV5-1 and TRBJ2-3; no definite D call. CDR3 length: 13 amino acids. V gave up 0 bases and J gave up 6 bases, with 8 bases separating them. CDR1 and CDR2 from the germline V gene are SGHRS and YFSETQ. Complete variable domain (other parts from reference TRBV5-1 and TRBJ2-3): KAGVTQTPRYLIKTRGQQVTLSCSPISGHRSVSWYQQTPGQGLQFLFEYFSETQRNKGNFPGRFSGRQFSNSRSEMNVSTLELGDSALYLCASSLALVDTQYFGPGTRLTVL.

V is TRBV9 and J is TRBJ2-2; 11 positions match TRBD2. This CDR3 comprises 16 residues. J lost 6 bases, V lost 0 bases, and 4 bases had no gene match. Germline values: CDR1 SGDLS, CDR2 YYNGEE. The CDR3 sequence: CASSVGGSGGAGELFF. In DNA form, the CDR3 reads TGTGCCAGCAGCGTAGGCGGTAGCGGGGGGGCCGGGGAGCTGTTTTTT.

The V and J genes are TRBV5-1 and TRBJ1-1; 10 nucleotides agree with TRBD1. Trimming removed 4 bases from V and 4 bases from J; junction bases left unmatched: 10. Germline V gene data show CDR1 as SGHRS and CDR2 as YFSETQ. The CDR3 sequence is 16 residues long. CDR3 residues: CASSLGQGGGGTEAFF. The CDR3 DNA reads TGCGCCAGCAGCCTCGGACAGGGGGGAGGAGGCACTGAAGCTTTCTTT.

The DNA of the CDR3 is TGTGCCAGCAGCATACAGGGGGCGGTGAACACTGAAGCTTTCTTT. It specifies CASSIQGAVNTEAFF. The rearrangement links TRBV7-2 to TRBJ1-1, with 9 bases lining up with TRBD1. Germline-derived CDR1 and CDR2 are SGHTA and FQGNSA. This CDR3 comprises 15 residues. Germline trimming cut 5 bases from V and 0 bases from J; bases unmatched to any gene: 4.

The V and J genes are TRBV27 and TRBJ2-2; D call uncertain. The CDR3 loop spans 16 amino acids. V gave up 8 bases and J gave up 4 bases, with 20 bases separating them. Germline assignment: CDR1 MNHEY and CDR2 SMNVEV (reference sequence). The DNA of the CDR3 is TGTGCCAGCTACTCCTCTAGGGCAGAATTCACCGGGGAGCTGTTTTTT. As protein: CASYSSRAEFTGELFF.

This clonotype appeared many times. The chain uses TRBV11-2 and TRBJ2-4, with D possibly being TRBD1 (5 bases). With 5 bases removed from V and 5 bases from J, the gap between germline ends came to 19 bases. Germline CDR1 SGHAT, CDR2 FQNNGV. The CDR3 has 16 amino acids. In DNA, the CDR3 is TGTGCCAGCAGCCGATCTCCAGGGCAGGCTCAAAACATTCAGTACTTC. As protein: CASSRSPGQAQNIQYF.

The chain employs TRBV4-3 and TRBJ2-3; tentatively, D is TRBD2 (5 bases). V lost 0 bases and J lost 0, with 10 bases in between. The CDR3 consists of 16 residues. Germline assignment: CDR1 LGHNA and CDR2 YSLEER. This CDR3 reads CASSQDRGGSTDTQYF. The DNA for the CDR3 is TGCGCCAGCAGCCAAGATCGAGGCGGGAGCACAGATACGCAGTATTTT.

Only a few counts were recorded for this clonotype. The chain is built from TRBV12-3 or TRBV12-4 and TRBJ2-1; 10 positions agree with TRBD2. The CDR3 extends over 14 amino acids. Losses at the gene ends were 6 bases for V and 5 bases for J; bases not matched to a gene: 4. CDR3 amino acids: CASRAGGQNNEQFF. The CDR3 DNA is TGTGCCAGCAGAGCGGGGGGGCAAAACAATGAGCAGTTCTTC.